This is a list of T cell receptor beta chains from one sample in a study of identical twins. MiXCR, run by TCRdb on the 5' RACE reads, gives a single entry per CDR3 protein. Found here are around 550,000 distinct CDR3 sequences, roughly 15% of them singletons; the top ten hold around 0.48%. These data were also reused for a study on yellow fever vaccine responses in identical twins.

The specimen sequenced was CD4+ T cells sorted from blood. The receptor source for this set is a young woman in good health. Each CDR3 is given with its conserved first and last residue. The D gene is left open where the match is weak. The listing skips clone size in some rows; elsewhere it reads once, few, many or a size class.

j_gene	abundance	d_gene	v_gene	CDR3aa	CDR3nt
TRBJ2-7	.	.	TRBV3-1	CASSHARYEQYF	TGTGCCAGCAGCCACGCTCGCTACGAGCAGTACTTC
TRBJ2-3	.	TRBD2	TRBV2	CASPTQREYTDTQYF	TGTGCCAGCCCGACCCAGCGGGAGTACACAGATACGCAGTATTTT
TRBJ1-1	.	.	TRBV5-1	CASSLKANTEAFF	TGCGCCAGCAGCTTGAAGGCGAACACTGAAGCTTTCTTT
TRBJ2-5	.	.	TRBV12-3/TRBV12-4	CASRPAGNQETQYF	TGTGCCAGCAGGCCCGCGGGGAACCAAGAGACCCAGTACTTC
TRBJ2-2	.	.	TRBV12-3/TRBV12-4	CATLAHTGELFF	TGTGCCACCCTCGCACACACCGGGGAGCTGTTTTTT
TRBJ1-1	.	.	TRBV6-2/TRBV6-3	CASSYSGLEAFF	TGTGCCAGCAGTTACTCCGGGCTCGAAGCTTTCTTT
TRBJ2-2	.	TRBD2	TRBV6-2/TRBV6-3	CASSPAGPGELFF	TGTGCCAGCAGCCCAGCGGGGCCCGGGGAGCTGTTTTTT
TRBJ2-7	few	TRBD2	TRBV14	CASSQGASGRVEQYF	TGTGCCAGCAGCCAAGGGGCTAGCGGGAGGGTCGAGCAGTACTTC
TRBJ2-1	many	.	TRBV10-3	CAISSDERNEQFF	TGTGCCATCTCCTCTGACGAGAGGAATGAGCAGTTCTTC
TRBJ1-3	.	.	TRBV7-9	CASSQGGAGNTIYF	TGTGCCAGCAGCCAGGGTGGCGCTGGAAACACCATATATTTT
TRBJ2-1	many	.	TRBV5-1	CASSDSTQNNEQFF	TGCGCCAGCAGCGACAGCACACAGAACAATGAGCAGTTCTTC
TRBJ2-3	.	.	TRBV19	CASRSSWDTQYF	TGTGCCAGTAGATCGAGCTGGGATACGCAGTATTTT
TRBJ2-7	few	TRBD2	TRBV19	CASSLSGSLYEQYF	TGTGCCAGTAGTCTGAGCGGGAGTCTCTACGAGCAGTACTTC
TRBJ2-2	many	TRBD1	TRBV12-3/TRBV12-4	CASRDRVTGELFF	TGTGCCAGCAGAGACAGGGTAACCGGGGAGCTGTTTTTT
TRBJ1-1	many	.	TRBV7-8	CASSLAQNTEAFF	TGTGCCAGCAGCTTAGCACAGAACACTGAAGCTTTCTTT
TRBJ2-3	.	TRBD1	TRBV4-1	CASSQPGTGEVGQYF	TGCGCCAGCAGCCAACCCGGGACAGGGGAGGTCGGGCAGTATTTT
TRBJ2-5	.	TRBD1	TRBV24-1	CATSDVQGQYQETQYF	TGTGCCACCAGTGATGTACAGGGGCAGTACCAAGAGACCCAGTACTTC
TRBJ2-1	few	TRBD2	TRBV20-1	CSAKLAGVSEQFF	TGCAGTGCTAAACTAGCGGGAGTGTCTGAGCAGTTCTTC
TRBJ2-7	many	.	TRBV4-2	CASSQEGTYEQYF	TGTGCCAGCAGCCAAGAAGGGACCTACGAGCAGTACTTC
TRBJ2-3	.	TRBD2	TRBV5-1	CASSLALAGLPDTQYF	TGCGCCAGCAGCTTGGCACTAGCGGGGCTTCCAGATACGCAGTATTTT
TRBJ2-1	few	TRBD2	TRBV3-1	CASSQSSGGAVEQFF	TGTGCCAGCAGCCAGTCTAGCGGGGGGGCGGTTGAGCAGTTCTTC
TRBJ2-7	few	TRBD2	TRBV4-1	CASSQWASGRLSSYEQYF	TGCGCCAGCAGCCAATGGGCTAGCGGGAGACTGAGCTCCTACGAGCAGTACTTC
TRBJ2-7	few	.	TRBV27	CASSLGWDSYEQYF	TGTGCCAGCAGTTTAGGGTGGGATTCCTACGAGCAGTACTTC
TRBJ1-1	.	.	TRBV18	CASSLYSAEAFF	TGTGCCAGCTCACTCTACTCGGCAGAAGCTTTCTTT